The 27 T cell receptor beta chains listed next were all sequenced from one sample in a study of blood T cells in healthy people across ages. Alongside a J-beta primer mix, a sample-barcoded 5' primer served in a second PCR lasting roughly 6 to 11 cycles. TCRdb passed the 5' RACE reads through MiXCR, listing each CDR3 protein once. The table includes about 1 million distinct CDR3 sequences, around 25% detected once. A further study also used this sample, focusing on T cells of mothers and their children.

The sample consisted of blood. The receptors come from a girl aged 2-9 years in good health.

This clonotype was seen only once. The V and J genes are TRBV7-9 and TRBJ2-3, with D perhaps TRBD2 (5 bases). The CDR3 is 16 amino acids. Germline V gives CDR1 SEHNR, CDR2 FQNEAQ (reference sequence). Trimming pared 5 bases from V and 2 bases from J, leaving 17 bases between. In nucleotides, the CDR3 is TGTGCCAGCAGCGAAAAGCGGATGGATTCCACAGATACGCAGTATTTT. Protein sequence: CASSEKRMDSTDTQYF. Based on the CDR3 plus reference TRBV7-9 and TRBJ2-3, the full variable domain is DTGVSQNPRHKITKRGQNVTFRCDPISEHNRLYWYRQTLGQGPEFLTYFQNEAQLEKSRLLSDRFSAERPKGSFSTLEIQRTEQGDSAMYLCASSEKRMDSTDTQYFGPGTRLTVL.

This rearrangement joins TRBV6-1 to TRBJ2-6, with 11 positions matching TRBD1. Unmatched junction bases numbered 4, after V lost 7 bases and J lost 2 bases. The CDR3 sequence is 16 residues long. CDR1 and CDR2 (germline): MNHNS, SASEGT. The CDR3 loop is CASTPGQGAGANVLTF. CDR3 DNA: TGTGCCAGCACCCCGGGACAGGGGGCTGGGGCCAACGTCCTGACTTTC.

In the case of this clonotype: The junction and the germline gene differ at one end; a read error may be behind it. The genes are TRBV24-1 and TRBJ2-1; TRBD1 is a possible D gene (6 bases). Germline-derived CDR1 and CDR2 are KGHDR and SFDVKD. The CDR3 runs to 15 residues. In nucleotides, the CDR3 is TGTGCCCCCAGTGATCCCGGACAGTTTTACAATGAGCAGTTCTTC. This encodes CAPSDPGQFYNEQFF.

This clonotype was detected only a few times. The V gene is TRBV29-1, the J gene TRBJ2-5, with D hard to call. The DNA end is more similar to TRBJ2-1, so the J call may be wrong. Germline V gives CDR1 SQVTM, CDR2 ANQGSEA. The CDR3 length is 11 residues. The CDR3 nucleotides are TGCAGCGTTGGCGCCGTCGATGAGCAGTTCTTC. Protein: CSVGAVDEQFF.

This clonotype was counted only a few times. The J gene is TRBJ1-4, the V gene TRBV4-1; TRBD1 is a possible D gene (5 bases). The CDR3 loop spans 17 amino acids. Germline V gives CDR1 MGHRA, CDR2 YSYEKL. Trimming shortened V by 5 bases and J by 2 bases, and 18 bases separated the two germline ends. The CDR3 DNA is TGCGCCAGCAGCTCTAAGTCCCCGGGGGGTACTAATGAAAAACTGTTTTTT. This codes for CASSSKSPGGTNEKLFF.

This clonotype was observed a handful of times. V and J are TRBV18 and TRBJ1-2; no definite D call. The CDR3 extends over 12 amino acids. V lost 2 bases and J lost 5, with 6 bases in between. Germline V CDR1 and CDR2: KGHSH, LQKENI. The CDR3 loop reads CASSPGWYGYTF. The DNA for the CDR3 is TGTGCCAGCTCACCAGGGTGGTATGGCTACACCTTC.

The V and J genes are TRBV12-3 or TRBV12-4 and TRBJ1-6, with D perhaps TRBD1 (5 bases). V lost 1 base and J lost 9, with 10 bases in between. This CDR3 has 14 residues. CDR3 region: CASSLGQGSSPLHF. The CDR3 nucleotides read TGTGCCAGCAGTTTAGGGCAGGGAAGTTCACCCCTCCACTTT.

In this sample, this clonotype turned up a few times. The chain links TRBV4-1 to TRBJ2-4; the D is unclear. V was cut by 4 bases and J by 0 bases, with 16 bases left in between. The CDR3 runs to 17 residues. Looked up from germline, CDR1 is MGHRA and CDR2 is YSYEKL. CDR3 amino acids: CASSPSAIVEAKNIQYF. CDR3 in DNA: TGCGCCAGCAGCCCGTCGGCAATTGTAGAAGCCAAAAACATTCAGTACTTC.

The rearrangement links TRBV20-1 to TRBJ2-1; D is uncertain. V was trimmed by 1 base and J by 5 bases, leaving 6 bases between them. This CDR3 is 12 amino acids long. Germline CDR1 and CDR2: DFQATT and SNEGSKA (reference sequence). The CDR3 nucleotides are TGCAGTGCTAGAGTGCAACACAATGAGCAGTTCTTC. Translating it yields CSARVQHNEQFF.

This clonotype has only a few counts. The chain joins TRBV24-1 to TRBJ1-4; the D is unclear. Trimming removed 3 bases from V and 8 bases from J, with 12 bases in between. There are 14 residues in the CDR3. Germline V CDR1 and CDR2: KGHDR, SFDVKD. The CDR3 nucleotides read TGTGCCACCAGTGATCCTAAACTGGGGGAAAAACTGTTTTTT. It specifies CATSDPKLGEKLFF.

The chain has TRBV20-1 and TRBJ2-5, with TRBD1 matching over 12 bases. The end of the DNA is better explained by TRBJ2-1, so the J call may be wrong. The CDR3 runs to 16 residues. Germline CDR1 reads DFQATT; CDR2 reads SNEGSKA (reference sequence). CDR3 region: CSARDLGTGGGKEQFF. As DNA, the CDR3 is TGCAGTGCTAGAGATCTCGGGACAGGGGGCGGGAAAGAGCAGTTCTTC.

This clonotype was picked up a small number of times. J is TRBJ1-1 and V is TRBV29-1; D may be TRBD1 (6 bases). CDR1 and CDR2 (germline): SQVTM, ANQGSEA. The CDR3 is 12 residues long. Trimming cost V 5 bases and J 6 bases, with 13 bases left between them. The CDR3 spells CSVSQGSAEAFF. As DNA, the CDR3 is TGCAGCGTTTCACAGGGTAGCGCTGAAGCTTTCTTT.

The rearrangement links TRBV7-9 to TRBJ2-3; 9 bases align to TRBD2. Unmatched junction bases numbered 6, after V lost 4 bases and J lost 4 bases. Germline V CDR1 and CDR2: SEHNR, FQNEAQ (reference sequence). This CDR3 comprises 15 residues. CDR3 loop: CASSYGLAGSDTQYF. The CDR3 DNA is TGTGCCAGCAGCTACGGCCTAGCGGGATCAGATACGCAGTATTTT.

V usage is TRBV4-3 and J usage is TRBJ1-4; D call uncertain. CDR1 and CDR2 from the germline V gene are LGHNA and YSLEER. Trimming removed 0 bases at V and 10 bases at J, with 12 bases between. The CDR3 consists of 14 residues. CDR3 protein: CASSQERRAGKLFF. The DNA for the CDR3 is TGCGCCAGCAGCCAAGAGAGACGTGCCGGAAAACTGTTTTTT.

V gene TRBV25-1 combines with J gene TRBJ2-2; a weak D match, TRBD2 (5 bases). This CDR3 is 19 amino acids long. Germline lookup yields CDR1 MGHDK and CDR2 SYGVNS. V was clipped by 2 bases and J by 1 base, with 20 bases between them. The CDR3 nucleotides are TGTGCCAGCAGTGAAATTGAGGGCCTATGGAAAGAGAACACCGGGGAGCTGTTTTTT. Encoded protein: CASSEIEGLWKENTGELFF. Full variable domain (missing parts from reference TRBV25-1 and TRBJ2-2): EADIYQTPRYLVIGTGKKITLECSQTMGHDKMYWYQQDPGMELHLIHYSYGVNSTEKGDLSSESTVSRIRTEHFPLTLESARPSHTSQYLCASSEIEGLWKENTGELFFGEGSRLTVL.

This clonotype was recorded a few times. V usage is TRBV6-5 and J usage is TRBJ1-5; D gene ambiguous. Trimming stripped 5 bases from V and 5 bases from J, with 10 bases between. Looked up from germline, CDR1 is MNHEY and CDR2 is SVGAGI. CDR3 length: 13 amino acids. The CDR3 nucleotides are TGTGCCAGCAGTCCCGACTGGCATCAGCCCCAGCATTTT. Amino acids: CASSPDWHQPQHF.

The V gene is TRBV7-9, the J gene TRBJ1-2; D possibly corresponds to TRBD1 (5 bases). Germline-derived CDR1 and CDR2 are SEHNR and FQNEAQ (reference sequence). The CDR3 sequence is 12 residues long. Trimming removed 5 bases at V and 4 bases at J, with 8 bases between. CDR3 nucleotides: TGTGCCAGCAGCCCAGGGTCCTATGGCTACACCTTC. This encodes CASSPGSYGYTF.

The rearrangement joins TRBV28 to TRBJ1-5; TRBD1 is a possible D gene (5 bases). V was pared by 8 bases and J by 7 bases, with 15 bases between. CDR3 length: 13 residues. Per germline, CDR1 MDHEN and CDR2 SYDVKM. The CDR3, as DNA: TGTGCCAGCGCCAGTCGGGCAGGGCAGCCCCAGCATTTT. It specifies CASASRAGQPQHF.

The rearrangement uses TRBV6-4 and TRBJ1-1; possibly TRBD1 for D (6 bases). V lost 2 bases, J lost 5 bases, and 12 bases lay in between. The CDR3 has 14 amino acids. Per germline, CDR1 MRHNA and CDR2 SNTAGT. The DNA for the CDR3 is TGTGCCAGCAGTGACGGACAGATAGGGACTGAAGCTTTCTTT. Amino acids: CASSDGQIGTEAFF.

This clonotype has just a few counts. The chain employs TRBV19 and TRBJ1-6, with unresolved D. Trimming pared 6 bases from V and 6 bases from J, leaving 6 bases between. CDR1 LNHDA and CDR2 SQIVND come from the germline V gene (reference sequence). This CDR3 spans 12 amino acids. The CDR3 loop reads CASRQLNSPLHF. In DNA form, the CDR3 reads TGTGCCAGTAGACAGCTTAATTCACCCCTCCACTTT.

The rearrangement joins TRBV29-1 to TRBJ1-2; 9 nucleotides match TRBD1. Germline lookup yields CDR1 SQVTM and CDR2 ANQGSEA. The CDR3 spans 14 residues. V was clipped by 6 bases and J by 2 bases; unmatched bases: 7. DNA for the CDR3: TGCAGCGTCTACCTAGGACAGGGGAACTATGGCTACACCTTC. Protein sequence: CSVYLGQGNYGYTF. The variable domain in full, with the rest retrieved from reference TRBV29-1 and TRBJ1-2, is SAVISQKPSRDICQRGTSLTIQCQVDSQVTMMFWYRQQPGQSLTLIATANQGSEATYESGFVIDKFPISRPNLTFSTLTVSNMSPEDSSIYLCSVYLGQGNYGYTFGSGTRLTVV.

Remarks on this clonotype: Just one base apart from a much larger clone, this may be a read error. The chain is built from TRBV20-1 and TRBJ1-1, with D perhaps matching TRBD1 (5 bases). Germline V gene data show CDR1 as DFQATT and CDR2 as SNEGSKA (reference sequence). The CDR3 contains 11 residues. CDR3: CSADDSTEASF. CDR3 nucleotide sequence: TGCAGTGCCGACGACAGCACTGAAGCTTCCTTT.

This clonotype was seen a handful of times. The CDR3 protein is CASSEWGGETQYF. The CDR3 DNA reads as TGTGCCAGCAGTGAGTGGGGTGGAGAGACCCAGTACTTC. The V gene is TRBV6-1, the J gene TRBJ2-5; D unclear. Germline loops: CDR1 MNHNS, CDR2 SASEGT. V was shortened by 3 bases and J by 4 bases, with 9 bases between the two germline ends. This CDR3 has 13 amino acids.

The chain couples TRBV7-2 to TRBJ2-5, with 8 bases identical to TRBD1. The V gene end was trimmed by 10 bases and the J gene end by 5 bases; junction bases not matched to a gene: 6. The length of the CDR3 is 12 residues. Germline lookup yields CDR1 SGHTA and CDR2 FQGNSA. In nucleotides, the CDR3 is TGTGCCACCGAAGGACAGGGTGAGACCCAGTACTTC. It translates to CATEGQGETQYF.

A few counts support this clonotype. The chain joins TRBV10-3 to TRBJ2-6; D is possibly TRBD1 or TRBD2 (6 bases each). V shed 8 bases and J shed 1 base, with 12 bases lying between them. Germline CDR1 ENHRY, CDR2 SYGVKD. CDR3 length equals 15 residues. CDR3 in amino acids: CAIGGGRSGANVLTF. The CDR3 nucleotides are TGTGCCATCGGAGGGGGAAGATCTGGGGCCAACGTCCTGACTTTC.

This clonotype was found a few times. This chain links TRBV28 with TRBJ2-7, with D possibly TRBD1 on 5 matching bases. This CDR3 comprises 15 residues. Germline V gene sequence: CDR1 MDHEN, CDR2 SYDVKM. Trimming cost V 7 bases and J 3 bases, with 19 bases left between them. The CDR3 reads CASNSQGDPDYEQYF. For the CDR3, the DNA is TGTGCCAGCAACTCCCAGGGTGATCCCGACTACGAGCAGTACTTC.

This chain connects TRBV29-1 to TRBJ2-5; TRBD2 might be the D (6 bases). The J call may be incorrect, as the DNA end agrees better with TRBJ2-7. The germline V gene encodes CDR1 SQVTM and CDR2 ANQGSEA. The CDR3 loop spans 13 amino acids. CDR3 in DNA: TGCAGCGCCCGGGGACTTCTCACCTACGAGCAGTACTTC. It yields the protein CSARGLLTYEQYF.